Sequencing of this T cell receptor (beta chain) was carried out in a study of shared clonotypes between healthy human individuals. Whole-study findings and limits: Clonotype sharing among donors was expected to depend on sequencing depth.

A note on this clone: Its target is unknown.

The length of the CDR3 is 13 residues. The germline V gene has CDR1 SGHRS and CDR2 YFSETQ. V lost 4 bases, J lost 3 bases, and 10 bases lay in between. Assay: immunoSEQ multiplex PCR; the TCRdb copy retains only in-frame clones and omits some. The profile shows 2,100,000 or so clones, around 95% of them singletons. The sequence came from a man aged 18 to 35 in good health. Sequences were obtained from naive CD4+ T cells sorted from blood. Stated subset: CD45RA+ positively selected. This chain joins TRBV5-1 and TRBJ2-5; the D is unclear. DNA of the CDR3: TGCGCCAGCAGCCGGGCCCTGAAAGAGACCCAGTACTTC. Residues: CASSRALKETQYF.